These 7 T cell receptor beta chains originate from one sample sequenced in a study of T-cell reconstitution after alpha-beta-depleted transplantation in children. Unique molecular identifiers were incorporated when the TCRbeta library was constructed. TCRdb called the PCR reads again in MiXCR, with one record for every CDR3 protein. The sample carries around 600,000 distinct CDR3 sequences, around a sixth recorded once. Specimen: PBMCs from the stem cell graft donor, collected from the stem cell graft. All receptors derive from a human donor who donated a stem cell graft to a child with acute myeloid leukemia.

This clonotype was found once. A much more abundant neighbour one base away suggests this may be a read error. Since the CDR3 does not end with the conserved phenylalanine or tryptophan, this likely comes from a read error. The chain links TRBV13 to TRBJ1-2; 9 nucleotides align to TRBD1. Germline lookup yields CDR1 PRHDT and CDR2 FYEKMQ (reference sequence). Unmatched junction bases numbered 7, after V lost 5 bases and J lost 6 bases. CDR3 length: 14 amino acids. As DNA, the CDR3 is TGTGCCAGCAGCATCGGGACAGGGCATGATGGCTACACCATC. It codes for CASSIGTGHDGYTI.

The CDR3: CASSPGGSSGTEAFF. The DNA for the CDR3 is TGTGCCAGCAGTCCGGGAGGGAGTTCTGGCACTGAAGCTTTCTTT. The V call is TRBV6-2 or TRBV6-3, the J call TRBJ1-1; D unresolved. Deletions cut 5 bases from V and 4 bases from J, with 17 bases between. CDR3 size: 15 residues. Germline loops: CDR1 MNHEY, CDR2 SVGEGT.

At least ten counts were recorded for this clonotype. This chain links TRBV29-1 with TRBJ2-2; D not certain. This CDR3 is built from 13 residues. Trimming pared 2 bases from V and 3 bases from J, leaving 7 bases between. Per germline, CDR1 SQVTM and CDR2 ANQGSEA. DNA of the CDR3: TGCAGCGTTGAAAAAAGTGACACCGGGGAGCTGTTTTTT. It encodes CSVEKSDTGELFF.

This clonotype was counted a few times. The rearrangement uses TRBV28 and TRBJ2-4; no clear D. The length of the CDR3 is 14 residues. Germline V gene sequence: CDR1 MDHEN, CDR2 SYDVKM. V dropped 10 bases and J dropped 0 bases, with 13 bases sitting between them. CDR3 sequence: CATCSSVAKNIQYF. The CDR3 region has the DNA TGTGCCACCTGCAGCTCCGTAGCCAAAAACATTCAGTACTTC.

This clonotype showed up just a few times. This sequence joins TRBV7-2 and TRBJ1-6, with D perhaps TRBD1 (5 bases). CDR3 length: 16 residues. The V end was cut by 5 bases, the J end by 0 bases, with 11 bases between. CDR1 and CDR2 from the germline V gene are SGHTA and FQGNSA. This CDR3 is CASSERQSSYNSPLHF. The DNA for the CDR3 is TGTGCCAGCAGCGAGCGACAGAGCTCCTATAATTCACCCCTCCACTTT.

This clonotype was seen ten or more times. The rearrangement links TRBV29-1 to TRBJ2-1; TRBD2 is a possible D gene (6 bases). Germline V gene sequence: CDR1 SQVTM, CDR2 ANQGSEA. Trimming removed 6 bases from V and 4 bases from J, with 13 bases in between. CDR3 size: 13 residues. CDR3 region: CSVLTGGYNEQFF. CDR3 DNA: TGCAGCGTACTGACCGGGGGATACAATGAGCAGTTCTTC.

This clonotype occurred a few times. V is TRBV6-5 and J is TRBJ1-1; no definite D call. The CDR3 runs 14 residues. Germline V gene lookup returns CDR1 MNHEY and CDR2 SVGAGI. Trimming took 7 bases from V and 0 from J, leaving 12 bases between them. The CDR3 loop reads CASTWTVLNTEAFF. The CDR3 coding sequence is TGTGCCAGCACTTGGACGGTGCTGAACACTGAAGCTTTCTTT.